This T cell receptor beta chain was retrieved from a study of blood T cell repertoires in COVID-19 (TCRdb year 2020). General notes on the study: Collaborator samples came from the United States, Italy and Spain and covered acute and convalescent phases of COVID-19. The repertoires were released in a freely available public database intended as a resource for research on the immune response to SARS-CoV-2. The prospective study material was composed of cDNA or gDNA derived from T cells, B-cell-depleted T cells, or PBMCs. Where HLA class I and class II types were available, the types were taken from metadata supplied by the sample provider, not from assay-based typing. Samples came from the ongoing ImmuneRACE study (first 160 participants) plus 1,254 subjects from 6 global collaborators. Subjects who had been exposed to COVID-19, were actively infected with it, or had recovered from it provided the deeply sampled blood TCRbeta repertoires that made up the dataset. Nearly every sample came with metadata listing a de-identified subject ID, COVID-19 status, age in years and sex.

The CDR3 runs 14 amino acids, cysteine and phenylalanine included. Kept here is only the CDR3 DNA, which spans 42 bases and is read in frame from base 1. Via the germline V gene, CDR1 is SQVTM and CDR2 ANQGSEA. Clipping removes 1 base from V and 4 bases from J, with 4 as the unmatched junction base count. In the prospective study, participants were about 18 to 95 years old, resided in approximately 25 geographic areas of the United States, and were enrolled through a virtual design. In the prospective study, cohorts were assigned on the basis of participant-reported clinical history obtained from a screening survey and a study questionnaire. For ImmuneRACE Cohort 3, a participant was defined as recovered based on two consecutive negative NP/OP PCR tests, clearance by a healthcare professional, or resolution of symptoms. In the prospective study, mobile phlebotomists collected whole blood, serum and a nasopharyngeal or oropharyngeal swab from each participant. Additional blood draws and questionnaires over an approximately 2-month period could optionally be provided by prospective study participants. Before DNA extraction, blood samples from the prospective study were shipped at room temperature or frozen.

A note on this clone: Its cognate antigen has yet to be identified. The sample holds no much larger clone one base away, and base qualities are not on file.

TCRbeta CDR3 regions were amplified from genomic DNA by means of the immunoSEQ Assay, a bias-controlled multiplex PCR. Per the original workflow: Nucleated cell counts per sample were estimated from amplification of reference gene primers within the assay. Sequence reads were collapsed and filtered to measure the absolute abundance of every unique TCRbeta CDR3 rearrangement. For each sample, productive Simpson clonality was calculated by taking the square root of Simpson's diversity index across productive rearrangements. TCRdb limited this immuneACCESS table to in-frame rearrangements with V and J called. A share of clones is missing; checked studies link under half to unresolved V genes, and the rest is unexplained. The V and J calls and clone size are taken from that table; D and trimming were inferred from the DNA. The sample has a few hundred thousand clones on record, 85% of them singletons. The ten largest clonotypes hold roughly 2.6% of the sample.

What the authors observed across the whole study: The amount of clinical and demographic metadata varied by source and participant and was provided uncurated.

Sequenced sample: PBMCs or T cells enriched from blood (not recorded which). Recombination connected TRBV29-1 to TRBJ2-1, with 7 bases in between that match TRBD2. The TCR was taken from a woman between 45 and 60 years old who had recovered from COVID-19. The bases are TGCAGCGTTGAAGGTAGCGGGCTTTACAATGAGCAGTTCTTC. Its protein product is CSVEGSGLYNEQFF.